The clone carrying this T cell receptor beta chain was detected many times. Germline CDR1 is SGHTA and CDR2 is FQGNSA. The CDR3 loop spans 13 amino acids. Trimming shortened V by 5 bases and J by 3 bases, and 8 bases separated the two germline ends. Each TCR beta library was made by quantitative 5'-RACE that incorporated molecular barcodes. MiXCR, applied by TCRdb to the 5' RACE reads, yields one record per CDR3 protein. Here the sample spans hundreds of thousands of distinct CDR3 sequences, 8.6% being singletons. This sample stems from a study of CD8 T cells in ankylosing spondylitis. V usage is TRBV7-2 and J usage is TRBJ1-3; D is unresolved. The TCR sequence derives from a male donor with ankylosing spondylitis or in good health (not recorded which). Sample: blood, either unsorted or a sorted T cell fraction (not recorded which). CDR3 DNA: TGTGCCAGCAGCGCAGATGTTGGAAACACCATATATTTT. This sequence encodes CASSADVGNTIYF.